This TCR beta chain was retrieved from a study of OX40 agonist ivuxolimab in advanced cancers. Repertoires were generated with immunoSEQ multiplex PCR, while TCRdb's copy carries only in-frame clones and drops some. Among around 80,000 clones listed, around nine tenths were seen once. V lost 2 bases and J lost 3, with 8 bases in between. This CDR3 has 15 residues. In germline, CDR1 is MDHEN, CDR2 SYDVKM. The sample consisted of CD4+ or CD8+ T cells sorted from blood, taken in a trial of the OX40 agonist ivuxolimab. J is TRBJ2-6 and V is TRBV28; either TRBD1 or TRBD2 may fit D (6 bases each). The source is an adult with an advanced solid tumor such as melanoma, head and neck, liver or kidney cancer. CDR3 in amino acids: CASSLGGGGANVLTF. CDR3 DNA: TGTGCCAGCAGTTTAGGAGGGGGTGGGGCCAACGTCCTGACTTTC.